This T cell receptor beta chain was sequenced for a study of CD8 T cells in Susac syndrome. Random hexamers served to reverse transcribe roughly 0.45 to 1 ug RNA. One entry per CDR3 protein, called by TCRdb with MiXCR from the immunoSEQ multiplex PCR reads. The table shows some 150,000 distinct CDR3 sequences, with 90% to 95% occurring only once. CDR1 is SGHRS, CDR2 YFSETQ, per germline. Trimming left V 5 bases short and J 0 bases short, with 8 bases between. The CDR3 totals 13 residues. J is TRBJ2-5 and V is TRBV5-1; no definite D call. This receptor was obtained from a human donor with Susac syndrome. Specimen: CD4+ T cells from PBMCs. This chain's CDR3 is CASSLRDQETQYF. In DNA form, the CDR3 reads TGCGCCAGCAGTTTAAGGGACCAAGAGACCCAGTACTTC.